These 28 T cell receptor beta chains were all obtained from the same sample, sequenced in a study of cytomegalovirus exposure and HLA in healthy donors. The PCR made use of 60 Vbeta and 13 Jbeta primers. The table came from immunoSEQ multiplex PCR; TCRdb's copy has only in-frame clones and leaves some out. This sample carries some 150,000 clones, 80% to 90% of them seen once, and the ten largest clones take 2.3%. Sequenced material: PBMCs. Receptors were obtained from a woman between 18 and 29 years old in good health and CMV-seronegative.

The genes are TRBV5-4 and TRBJ2-5; no clear D gene. Germline V CDR1 and CDR2: SGHNT, YYREEE (reference sequence). The CDR3 totals 14 residues. Trimming cost V 1 base and J 4 bases, with 11 bases left between them. The CDR3 coding sequence is TGTGCCAGCAGCTTGAAAGGAGTAGTAGAGACCCAGTACTTC. Protein product: CASSLKGVVETQYF.

The chain has TRBV27 and TRBJ1-5, with 9 positions matching TRBD1. CDR3 size: 19 residues. The V gene end was trimmed by 6 bases and the J gene end by 1 base; junction bases not matched to a gene: 16. The V gene's germline CDR1 is MNHEY and CDR2 SMNVEV (reference sequence). The CDR3 DNA sequence: TGTGCCAGCAGACGAACCGGGACAGGGACGCATTGGAGCAATCAGCCCCAGCATTTT. Its translation: CASRRTGTGTHWSNQPQHF.

The chain uses TRBV15 and TRBJ2-3; 7 bases match TRBD2. Germline values: CDR1 LNHNV, CDR2 YYDKDF (reference sequence). The trim removed 1 base at V and 1 base at J, leaving 2 bases unmatched. The CDR3 totals 15 residues. The CDR3 nucleotides are TGTGCCACCAGCAGAGTTGGGGGGGGCACAGATACGCAGTATTTT. Translated, it gives CATSRVGGGTDTQYF.

The chain couples TRBV5-1 to TRBJ2-2; perhaps TRBD2 as D (6 bases). V lost 4 bases and J 4 bases, leaving 17 bases between the germline ends. The CDR3 contains 16 residues. The germline V gene encodes CDR1 SGHRS and CDR2 YFSETQ. In DNA, the CDR3 is TGCGCCAGCAGCGGCGGGTGGACCGGGGGCACCGGGGAGCTGTTTTTT. Encoded protein: CASSGGWTGGTGELFF. The whole variable domain, remainder taken from reference TRBV5-1 and TRBJ2-2, is KAGVTQTPRYLIKTRGQQVTLSCSPISGHRSVSWYQQTPGQGLQFLFEYFSETQRNKGNFPGRFSGRQFSNSRSEMNVSTLELGDSALYLCASSGGWTGGTGELFFGEGSRLTVL.

The chain couples TRBV6-5 to TRBJ2-5, with a possible D match to TRBD2 (5 bases). The V gene lost 0 bases and the J gene lost 5 bases, with 16 bases spanning the gap. Germline CDR1 MNHEY, CDR2 SVGAGI. The CDR3 contains 16 residues. Here the CDR3 reads CASSYSRLARWETQYF. Written as DNA, the CDR3 is TGTGCCAGCAGTTACTCCCGGCTAGCTAGGTGGGAGACCCAGTACTTC.

The rearrangement joins TRBV5-1 to TRBJ2-5; 7 bases fit TRBD1. Per the germline V gene, CDR1 is SGHRS and CDR2 is YFSETQ. With V trimmed by 6 bases and J by 1 base, 12 bases remained unmatched. The CDR3 is 16 amino acids. The CDR3 sequence: CASKVGTEGPQETQYF. The CDR3 DNA reads TGCGCCAGCAAAGTTGGGACAGAGGGCCCCCAAGAGACCCAGTACTTC.

This chain links TRBV7-9 with TRBJ2-7, with 8 bases aligning to TRBD2. The CDR3 sequence is 16 residues long. Germline V gene lookup returns CDR1 SEHNR and CDR2 FQNEAQ (reference sequence). J gave up 2 bases and V 5 bases, and 11 bases lay outside the gene matches. The CDR3 loop reads CASSLLGAGVPYEQYF. The CDR3 coding sequence is TGTGCCAGCAGCCTCCTGGGAGCGGGGGTCCCCTACGAGCAGTACTTC.

This CDR3 reads CASSSLAGVGEQYF. Here the CDR3 DNA reads TGTGCCAGCAGTTCACTAGCCGGGGTCGGGGAGCAGTACTTC. This chain connects TRBV27 to TRBJ2-7; possibly TRBD2 for D (6 bases). The germline V gene has CDR1 MNHEY and CDR2 SMNVEV (reference sequence). Between the trimmed V and J ends, which lost 4 bases and 7 bases, there was a span of 17 bases. CDR3 length equals 14 residues.

This clone was recorded only once. The rearrangement links TRBV6-5 to TRBJ2-1; D may be TRBD1 (7 bases). Germline V gene lookup returns CDR1 MNHEY and CDR2 SVGAGI. The CDR3 consists of 13 residues. Trimming pared 9 bases from V and 5 bases from J, leaving 14 bases between. CDR3 DNA sequence: TGTGCCAGTTGGAGGGGGCCGAACAATGAGCAGTTCTTC. Its protein is CASWRGPNNEQFF.

The chain has TRBV2 and TRBJ2-7; possible D gene TRBD2, 5 bases. CDR3 length equals 11 residues. The germline V gene encodes CDR1 SNHLY and CDR2 FYNNEI. Trimming took off 10 bases at V and 6 bases at J, with 13 bases between the two ends. CDR3 loop: CATTSEGEQYF. The CDR3 DNA reads as TGTGCCACCACTTCCGAGGGCGAGCAGTACTTC.

This chain links TRBV18 with TRBJ2-1, with unresolved D. Between the trimmed V and J ends, which lost 0 bases and 12 bases, there was a span of 12 bases. The CDR3 runs 13 residues. Per germline, CDR1 KGHSH and CDR2 LQKENI. The CDR3 nucleotides are TGTGCCAGCTCACCACCGGCCTCTTGGTTGCAGTTCTTC. It specifies CASSPPASWLQFF.

About this clone itself: This CDR3 is also generated by other DNA sequences in the sample. This chain links TRBV9 with TRBJ2-3, with 7 bases matching TRBD2. CDR1 and CDR2 (germline): SGDLS, YYNGEE. The CDR3 covers 16 residues. The V gene end was trimmed by 0 bases and the J gene end by 1 base; junction bases not matched to a gene: 5. CDR3 loop: CASSVDPGGGTDTQYF. CDR3 coding DNA: TGTGCCAGCAGCGTAGATCCTGGGGGGGGCACAGATACGCAGTATTTT.

The chain couples TRBV5-1 to TRBJ2-7; TRBD2 agrees at 11 bases. The germline V gene encodes CDR1 SGHRS and CDR2 YFSETQ. The CDR3 contains 15 residues. Unmatched junction bases numbered 4, after V lost 0 bases and J lost 5 bases. The CDR3: CASSLGSGGAHEQYF. CDR3 DNA: TGCGCCAGCAGCTTGGGTAGCGGGGGGGCCCACGAGCAGTACTTC.

This clone was counted once. The V gene is TRBV29-1, the J gene TRBJ1-1, with D unresolved. V was shortened by 4 bases and J by 5 bases, with 8 bases between the two germline ends. CDR1 SQVTM and CDR2 ANQGSEA come from the germline V gene. This CDR3 spans 11 amino acids. The CDR3 sequence: CSVAEETEAFF. Here the CDR3 DNA reads TGCAGCGTTGCGGAGGAGACTGAAGCTTTCTTT.

This rearrangement joins TRBV11-2 to TRBJ2-1; perhaps TRBD1 as D (5 bases). The CDR3 is made up of 12 amino acids. Germline CDR1 and CDR2: SGHAT and FQNNGV. Deletions cut 5 bases from V and 7 bases from J, with 9 bases between. CDR3 sequence: CASSPAGNEQFF. For the CDR3, the DNA is TGTGCCAGCAGCCCTGCAGGGAATGAGCAGTTCTTC.

V is TRBV2 and J is TRBJ1-1; D is unresolved. Trimming left V 7 bases short and J 10 bases short, with 22 bases between. This CDR3 has 14 residues. CDR1 is SNHLY and CDR2 is FYNNEI in the germline V gene. CDR3 region: CASTSTRTVSGAFF. CDR3 nucleotide sequence: TGTGCCAGCACCAGTACCCGGACCGTCAGCGGAGCTTTCTTT.

V and J are TRBV2 and TRBJ1-2; no clear D. This CDR3 comprises 12 residues. V was cut by 6 bases and J by 8 bases, with 13 bases left in between. Germline V CDR1 and CDR2: SNHLY, FYNNEI. CDR3 amino acids: CASRPTPGGYTF. The CDR3, as DNA: TGTGCCAGCAGACCCACCCCGGGGGGCTACACCTTC.

About this clone: Within the sample, other DNA sequences also encode this same CDR3. This chain joins TRBV6-1 and TRBJ1-5; unclear D gene. The CDR3 consists of 15 residues. Germline values: CDR1 MNHNS, CDR2 SASEGT. V lost 3 bases and J lost 1, with 10 bases in between. The CDR3 DNA reads TGTGCCAGCAGTGAGCGGGGTTCGAGCAATCAGCCCCAGCATTTT. Residues: CASSERGSSNQPQHF.

The chain employs TRBV9 and TRBJ1-3; tentatively, D is TRBD1 (6 bases). The CDR3 is 15 residues long. Trimming took 2 bases from V and 4 from J, leaving 13 bases between them. Germline V CDR1 and CDR2: SGDLS, YYNGEE. CDR3 sequence (DNA): TGTGCCAGCAGCGTGGGACACCGGGAAGGAAACACCATATATTTT. This codes for CASSVGHREGNTIYF. Using reference TRBV9 and TRBJ1-3 for the parts outside the CDR3, the full variable domain is DSGVTQTPKHLITATGQRVTLRCSPRSGDLSVYWYQQSLDQGLQFLIQYYNGEERAKGNILERFSAQQFPDLHSELNLSSLELGDSALYFCASSVGHREGNTIYFGEGSWLTVV.

The chain recombines TRBV7-9 with TRBJ2-1; 10 positions match TRBD2. The CDR3 has 15 residues. Looked up from germline, CDR1 is SEHNR and CDR2 is FQNEAQ (reference sequence). V lost 7 bases to trimming and J lost 4 bases; unmatched junction nucleotides: 7. The CDR3 nucleotides are TGTGCCAGCACGCCGGGACTAGCGAAGTACAATGAGCAGTTCTTC. It encodes CASTPGLAKYNEQFF. The variable domain in full, completed from reference TRBV7-9 and TRBJ2-1, reads DTGVSQNPRHKITKRGQNVTFRCDPISEHNRLYWYRQTLGQGPEFLTYFQNEAQLEKSRLLSDRFSAERPKGSFSTLEIQRTEQGDSAMYLCASTPGLAKYNEQFFGPGTRLTVL.

CDR3 loop: CASSLTTGTQGDGYTF. The CDR3 DNA reads TGTGCCAGCAGCCTCACTACCGGGACCCAGGGGGATGGCTACACCTTC. The genes are TRBV25-1 and TRBJ1-2, with 7 positions matching TRBD1. J was trimmed by 6 bases and V by 6 bases; bases with no gene match: 16. The CDR3 loop spans 16 amino acids. Germline CDR1 reads MGHDK; CDR2 reads SYGVNS.

In its sample, this clone was seen once. V and J are TRBV19 and TRBJ2-2; D perhaps matches TRBD2 (5 bases). Germline V gene sequence: CDR1 LNHDA, CDR2 SQIVND (reference sequence). V was cut by 5 bases and J by 0 bases, with 7 bases left in between. This CDR3 has 14 amino acids. Written as DNA, the CDR3 is TGTGCCAGTAGTCGGACTCCGAACACCGGGGAGCTGTTTTTT. Its protein is CASSRTPNTGELFF.

This clone was counted a few times. The V call is TRBV5-1, the J call TRBJ2-5; D possibly corresponds to TRBD2 (5 bases). The V and J ends lost 0 bases and 2 bases respectively, with 14 bases between them. The CDR3 has 16 residues. Per germline, CDR1 SGHRS and CDR2 YFSETQ. The CDR3 spells CASSLGALTGQETQYF. The CDR3 bases are TGCGCCAGCAGCTTGGGGGCCCTAACGGGGCAAGAGACCCAGTACTTC.

The chain couples TRBV7-2 to TRBJ2-7; the D gene is possibly TRBD1 (5 bases). Deletions cut 0 bases from V and 6 bases from J, with 6 bases between. Germline-derived CDR1 and CDR2 are SGHTA and FQGNSA. The CDR3 contains 12 residues. The CDR3 nucleotides are TGTGCCAGCAGCTTAGCAACAGGCGAGCAGTACTTC. This codes for CASSLATGEQYF. The whole variable domain, filled in from reference TRBV7-2 and TRBJ2-7, reads GAGVSQSPSNKVTEKGKDVELRCDPISGHTALYWYRQSLGQGLEFLIYFQGNSAPDKSGLPSDRFSAERTGGSVSTLTIQRTQQEDSAVYLCASSLATGEQYFGPGTRLTVT.

The chain employs TRBV15 and TRBJ1-3; D perhaps matches TRBD1 (5 bases). Germline values: CDR1 LNHNV, CDR2 YYDKDF (reference sequence). V was shortened by 6 bases and J by 3 bases, with 12 bases between the two germline ends. CDR3 size: 14 residues. CDR3 amino acids: CATRGEVDGNTIYF. In nucleotides, the CDR3 is TGTGCCACCAGAGGGGAAGTGGATGGAAACACCATATATTTT.

The chain employs TRBV4-3 and TRBJ1-5, with 8 bases lining up with TRBD1. Germline-derived CDR1 and CDR2 are LGHNA and YSLEER. CDR3 length: 15 amino acids. J was trimmed by 4 bases and V by 0 bases; bases with no gene match: 2. Here the CDR3 reads CASSQDRDRNQPQHF. Written as DNA, the CDR3 is TGCGCCAGCAGCCAAGACCGGGACAGGAATCAGCCCCAGCATTTT.

This chain uses TRBV11-2 with TRBJ1-2; 9 bases line up with TRBD1. This CDR3 is 18 amino acids long. V was pared by 6 bases and J by 7 bases, with 21 bases of the junction left unmatched. CDR1 and CDR2 from the germline V gene are SGHAT and FQNNGV. The CDR3 nucleotides are TGTGCCAGCAGACCAATCTCCGGGACAGGGAGGACACGTAGTGGCTACACCTTC. It specifies CASRPISGTGRTRSGYTF.

The CDR3 DNA follows: TGTGCCAGTACCCCCGGGATCCACACAGATACGCAGTATTTT. It is translated as CASTPGIHTDTQYF. The V gene is TRBV19, the J gene TRBJ2-3; TRBD2 is a possible D gene (5 bases). The CDR3 contains 14 residues. Trimming removed 7 bases at V and 2 bases at J, with 13 bases between. Germline V gives CDR1 LNHDA, CDR2 SQIVND (reference sequence).